Detailed here is one T cell receptor beta chain. Its cognate antigen has yet to be identified. No per-base quality is available; no much larger clone lies one base away. The sample belongs to a study of T cell responses to AZD1222 COVID-19 vaccine (dated by TCRdb to about 2021). Concerning the study at large: TCR sequencing was performed for 230 to 250 trial participants, of whom 207 were given two doses of AZD1222 and 26 were given two doses of MenACWY control vaccine. Enrollment into the trials was organized by age into subgroups of 18-55, 56-69 and 70-plus years, and those subgroups contained roughly 140, 27 and 60 TCR-sequenced participants, respectively. Study-level results and caveats: In the small 56-69-year group, the increase in depth fell short of significance, most likely because of low power. A significant rise in spike-specific TCR breadth and depth was observed after two AZD1222 doses relative to day 0 and relative to MenACWY recipients. The vaccine-associated CD4 TCRs covered the entire spike protein, and the dominant responses fell in regions 160-218 and 743-854. Conclusions about previously exposed vaccinees are limited, since just five to seven AZD1222 recipients were seropositive for SARS-CoV-2 at baseline. Because no day 14 peak-response samples were available, repertoires were characterized only after the peak T cell response. Epitopes outside the regions mutated in the B.1.351 and B.1.1.7 variants were reportedly recognized by nearly half of the unique spike-specific TCRs. Most participants were white British and females outnumbered males, and the authors suggested that clonal diversity may have been underestimated.

Reading the label with the study, this specimen's time point is: about 28 days (+/-7) after the second vaccine dose. AZD1222 recipients with second doses at about 4 weeks or about 12 weeks were pooled, because spike-specific TCR depth and breadth did not differ between schedules. Vaccinee samples were obtained from the UK trials COV001 and COV002, which included a single-blind randomized controlled phase 2/3 trial of AZD1222 (ChAdOx1 nCoV-19) in healthy adults. For TCRbeta chain sequencing, PBMC samples from trial participants were taken at day 0 and at day 28 after the second dose. Including cysteine and phenylalanine, the CDR3 has 16 amino acids. Here the CDR3 DNA is all that survives: 48 bases in frame from base 1. According to the germline V gene, CDR1 reads ENHRY and CDR2 reads SYGVKD. Germline trimming: 5 bases from V, 3 bases from J; junction bases outside gene matches: 9. The CDR3 regions of human TCRbeta chains were subjected to immunosequencing. The original pipeline was this. Repertoire TCRs were checked for matches against a reference library of SARS-CoV-2-specific TCRs that had been generated using the MIRA antigen-specificity platform. Breadth meant the fraction of unique TCRs that were SARS-CoV-2-associated, whereas depth meant the fraction of total T cells that were SARS-CoV-2-associated. Using the MIRA data, each spike-specific TCR was mapped to the spike region that the TCR reacts to and placed in a CD4 or CD8 class. Log10-transformed breadth and depth values were compared by one-way ANOVA with Sidak's multiple comparisons tests. The source is immuneACCESS, and TCRdb retained only in-frame sequences with V and J called. Part of the clones is not carried over; for the studies checked, unresolved V genes explain less than half of this, and the remainder is unexplained. D and trimming were read from the DNA, whereas the V and J calls and clone size are those reported in that table. This sample has more than 85,000 clones in its table, and 92% of those were observed once. Of the sample, about 2.5% is held by the ten largest clones.

The sequence was collected from an adult who received the AZD1222 COVID-19 vaccine. This chain joins TRBV10-3 to TRBJ2-3, and 9 junctional nucleotides match TRBD1. The starting material was peripheral blood, obtained 28 days after the second AZD1222 dose. The sequenced DNA: TGTGCCATCAGTTCTCCCCGGGACAGGGATACAGATACGCAGTATTTT. Its translation is CAISSPRDRDTDTQYF.